This TCR beta chain was documented in a study of blood T cell repertoires in COVID-19. For the study at large: PBMCs, B-cell-depleted T cells, or T cells provided the cDNA or gDNA that made up the material.

A few counts support this clone. Per the original methods: Amplifying reference gene primers gave estimates of nucleated cell counts. Here immunoSEQ multiplex PCR was the method, and the copy in TCRdb shows in-frame clones only, minus some. V, J and clone size are those of that table, while D and trimming were read from the DNA. The table shows 330,000 or so clones, with roughly nine tenths occurring only once. Between the trimmed V and J ends, which lost 4 bases and 4 bases, there was a span of 14 bases. The germline CDR1 and CDR2 sequences are MNHEY and SVGAGI. The CDR3 is made up of 14 amino acids.

The sample was peripheral blood. This chain joins TRBV6-5 and TRBJ2-7; the D gene is possibly TRBD1 (6 bases). This TCR came from a woman aged 60-70 years with COVID-19, enrolled during active disease. The CDR3, as DNA: TGTGCCAGCAGTTCCGGGACAAGAACTTACGAGCAGTACTTC. Encoded protein: CASSSGTRTYEQYF.